This T cell receptor (beta chain) comes out of a study of CD8 T cells in ankylosing spondylitis (dated by TCRdb to about 2017). Describing the broader study: To find TCR variants linked to disease, the study profiled T cell receptor beta repertoires in ankylosing spondylitis patients and healthy donors. The whole study cohort included 85 to 120 healthy donors and 25 or so ankylosing spondylitis patients. Peripheral blood was sampled, and synovial fluid was additionally collected from ankylosing spondylitis patients. Broad study findings and their caveats: A TCR beta motif of 7 or 8 highly homologous amino acid variants appeared characteristic of blood from ankylosing spondylitis patients. Some TCR beta motif variants had previously been reported in synovial fluid and blood of reactive arthritis patients, which suggested common disease-initiation mechanisms. Significant enrichment of the disease-linked clones was reported in matched synovial fluid samples from ankylosing spondylitis patients. The disease-linked clones had a CD8+ phenotype and were found at relatively low frequencies in peripheral blood.

For sequencing, an Illumina HiSeq 2500 was employed. TCR beta libraries were prepared by quantitative 5'-RACE with molecular barcodes. The published analysis was carried out like this. Disease-linked TCR variants were identified with a new computational method built on a probabilistic model of VDJ rearrangement. TCRdb took the public reads, trimmed them with fastp at Q25, ran MiXCR for clone calling and kept in-frame beta chains. A single entry per CDR3 protein holds the most common genes and DNA from its merged rows. Clone size and V and J calls follow TCRdb, not the original study. Here the sample has around 890,000 distinct CDR3 sequences; approximately 10% occur a single time. Jointly, the top ten make up 0.45% to 0.6% of the sample. Remarks on this clonotype: No cognate antigen has been identified for it. Base qualities were left out, and no much larger clone turns up one base away.

The CDR3 goes from the cysteine to the phenylalanine over 16 residues. Only the CDR3 DNA is retained, 48 bases long and in frame from the first base. At the junction V is shortened by 1 base and J by 5 bases; bases outside the gene matches: 9. Reading the germline V gene (reference sequence) gives CDR1 DFQATT and CDR2 SNEGSKA. Specimen: blood, either unsorted or a sorted T cell fraction (not recorded which). The sequence came from a male donor with ankylosing spondylitis. The V and J genes are TRBV20-1 and TRBJ1-1; 11 bases in the middle match TRBD1. The sequenced DNA is TGCAGTGCTAGAGCAGCCTGGGACAGGGGGAGAACTGAAGCTTTCTTT. This translates into CSARAAWDRGRTEAFF.